The T cell receptor (beta chain) described here comes from a study of cytomegalovirus exposure and HLA in healthy donors. Findings and limits, study-wide: Under 20,000 TCR beta sequences were associated with HLA alleles at 0.05 false discovery rate in a later analysis.

The CDR3 covers 15 residues. Per germline, CDR1 SGHNT and CDR2 YENEEA. V lost 5 bases, J lost 2 bases, and 5 bases stayed unmatched. As regards this clone: The target antigen is unknown.

Primers included in the PCR were 60 Vbeta and 13 Jbeta primers. The table came from immunoSEQ multiplex PCR; TCRdb's copy has only in-frame clones and leaves some out. Of about 200,000 clones in the sample, over 70% are singletons; the top ten hold roughly 1.3%. The sequenced sample consisted of PBMCs. This TCR was sampled from a man aged 25 to 40 in good health and CMV-seronegative. The rearrangement uses TRBV11-3 and TRBJ1-3; 8 bases align to TRBD1. The DNA of the CDR3 is TGTGCCAGCAGCCCCGGACAGGGAGCTGGAAACACCATATATTTT. This codes for CASSPGQGAGNTIYF.